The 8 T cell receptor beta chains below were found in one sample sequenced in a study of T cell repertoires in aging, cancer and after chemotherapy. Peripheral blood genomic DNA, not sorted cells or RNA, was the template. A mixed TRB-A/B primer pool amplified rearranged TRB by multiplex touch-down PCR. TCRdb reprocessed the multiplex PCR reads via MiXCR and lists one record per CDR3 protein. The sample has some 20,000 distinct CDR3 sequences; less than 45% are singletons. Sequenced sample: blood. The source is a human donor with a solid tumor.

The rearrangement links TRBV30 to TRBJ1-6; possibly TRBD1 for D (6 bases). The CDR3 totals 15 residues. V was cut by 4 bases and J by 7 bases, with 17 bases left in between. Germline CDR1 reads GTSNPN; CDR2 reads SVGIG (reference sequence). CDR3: CAWKVVTGRNSPLHF. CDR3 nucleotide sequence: TGTGCCTGGAAGGTCGTCACAGGGCGAAATTCACCCCTCCACTTT.

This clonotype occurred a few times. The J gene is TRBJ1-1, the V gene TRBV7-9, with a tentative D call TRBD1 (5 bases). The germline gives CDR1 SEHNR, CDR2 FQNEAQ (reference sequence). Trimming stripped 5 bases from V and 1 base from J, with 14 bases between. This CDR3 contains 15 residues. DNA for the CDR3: TGTGCCAGCAGCCATAGCAGGGTGGCGAACACTGAAGCTTTCTTT. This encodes CASSHSRVANTEAFF.

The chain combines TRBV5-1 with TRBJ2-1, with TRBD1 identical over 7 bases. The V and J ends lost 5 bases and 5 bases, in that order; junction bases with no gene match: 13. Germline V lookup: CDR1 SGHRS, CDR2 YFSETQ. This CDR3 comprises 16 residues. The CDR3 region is CASRPRGGQLHNEQFF. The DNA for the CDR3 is TGCGCCAGCAGGCCTCGAGGGGGACAGCTCCACAATGAGCAGTTCTTC.

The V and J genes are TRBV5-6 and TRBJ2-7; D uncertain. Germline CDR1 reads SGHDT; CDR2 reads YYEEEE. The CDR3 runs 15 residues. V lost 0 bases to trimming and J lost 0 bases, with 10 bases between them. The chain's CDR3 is CASSLAVGSSYEQYF. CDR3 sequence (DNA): TGTGCCAGCAGCTTGGCGGTAGGTAGCTCCTACGAGCAGTACTTC.

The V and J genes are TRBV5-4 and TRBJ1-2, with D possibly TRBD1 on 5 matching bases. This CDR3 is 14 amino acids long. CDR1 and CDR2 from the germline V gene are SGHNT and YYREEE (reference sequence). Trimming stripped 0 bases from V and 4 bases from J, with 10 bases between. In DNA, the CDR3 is TGTGCCAGCAGCTTGGTGCAGGGTGGCTATGGCTACACCTTC. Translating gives CASSLVQGGYGYTF.

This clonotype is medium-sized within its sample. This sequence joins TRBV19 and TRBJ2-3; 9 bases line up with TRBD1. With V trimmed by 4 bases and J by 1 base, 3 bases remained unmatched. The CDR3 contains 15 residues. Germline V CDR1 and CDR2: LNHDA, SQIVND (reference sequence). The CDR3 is CASSTDRGGTDTQYF. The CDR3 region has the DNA TGTGCCAGTAGTACGGACAGGGGAGGCACAGATACGCAGTATTTT.

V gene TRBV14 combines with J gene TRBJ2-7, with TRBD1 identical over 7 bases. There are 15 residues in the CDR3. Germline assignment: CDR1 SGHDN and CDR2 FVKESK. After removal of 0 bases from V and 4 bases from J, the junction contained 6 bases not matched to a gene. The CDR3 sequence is CASSQDGQVGYEQYF. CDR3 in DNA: TGTGCCAGCAGCCAAGATGGACAGGTTGGTTACGAGCAGTACTTC.

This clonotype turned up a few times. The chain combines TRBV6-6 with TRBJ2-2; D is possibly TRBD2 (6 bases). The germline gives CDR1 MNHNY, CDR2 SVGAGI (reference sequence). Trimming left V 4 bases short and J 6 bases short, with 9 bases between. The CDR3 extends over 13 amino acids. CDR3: CASSSSSAGELFF. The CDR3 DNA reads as TGTGCCAGCAGTTCTTCTAGCGCCGGGGAGCTGTTTTTT.